This TCR beta chain was documented in a study of T cell changes during pregnancy in multiple sclerosis (dated by TCRdb to the late 2010s). About the study as a whole: In women with multiple sclerosis, the researchers looked at how the T cell repertoire shifted as pregnancy progressed.

The germline V gene (reference sequence) specifies WNHNN as CDR1 and SYGVQD as CDR2. Cut back by 3 bases and 4 bases, the V and J ends lie 15 bases apart. Reading from cysteine to phenylalanine, the CDR3 counts 15 amino acids. The read is trimmed to its CDR3 DNA, 45 bases read in frame from base 1. Library preparation used the immunoSEQ multiplex PCR assay. TCRdb's version of the immuneACCESS table is confined to in-frame rearrangements and falls short of the full clone set. An unresolved V gene accounts for under half of the shortfall where checked; the remainder is of unknown origin. In this sample the table shows around 71,000 clones, about 90% of which occur a single time. Approximately 1.5% of the sample belongs to the ten largest clones. As for this clone: What antigen it recognizes has not been identified. One base away there is no much larger clone; base qualities are not given.

This sequence was found in a female donor with multiple sclerosis, enrolled in a pregnancy study. The chain couples TRBV10-1 to TRBJ1-1; the D gene is possibly TRBD1, with 5 bases matching. The source material was peripheral blood, sampled after pregnancy. In nucleotides, the sequence is TGCGCCAGCAGTGACCCGCGGCAGGGCGTCACTGAAGCTTTCTTT. This translates into CASSDPRQGVTEAFF.